This is a list of T cell receptor beta chains from one sample in a study of CD4 and CD8 cells across lung adenocarcinoma regions. TCRdb ran MiXCR on the PCR reads and lists one entry per CDR3 protein. The repertoire holds approximately 10,000 distinct CDR3 sequences, with approximately 50% as singletons. The sample consisted of CD8+ T cells from the margin of a lung tumor. The source is a male donor with lung adenocarcinoma. The CD4 and CD8 labels of this study may be unreliable. The conserved cysteine and the conserved F or W are not part of the CDR3 here.

CDR3aa,v_gene,j_gene,len
ASGEAGTGVGETQY,TRBV6-1,TRBJ2-3,14
ASGGPGGGDQDTQY,TRBV6-1,.,14
ASIGLETYEQY,TRBV10-2,TRBJ2-7,11
ASRSTQGWNTEAF,TRBV6-1,TRBJ1-1,13
AGEGWGNTIY,TRBV10-3,TRBJ1-3,10
ASSAQGLAGYEQY,TRBV10-1,.,13
ASSPLGDTGAQY,TRBV10-1,TRBJ2-3,12
ASTPGEGRSGYT,TRBV11-2,TRBJ1-2,12
ASSYSRTGGSDTQY,TRBV6-5,TRBJ2-3,14
ASSYRDFENNEQF,TRBV4-1,TRBJ2-1,13
ASSELPGGEYEQY,TRBV6-1,TRBJ2-7,13
ASSRIIGGSNYGYT,TRBV6-1,TRBJ1-2,14
ASSQEQGWGQPQH,TRBV4-1,TRBJ1-5,13
ASSYRRGYEQY,TRBV6-5,.,11
ASSDGTEAF,TRBV6-4,TRBJ1-1,9
ASTGTSGYNEQF,TRBV6-1,TRBJ2-1,12
ASSLDGQFHNEQF,TRBV5-1,TRBJ2-1,13
ASSYSGGNNQPQH,TRBV6-5,TRBJ1-5,13
ASATLAGAAGELF,TRBV7-2,TRBJ2-2,13
ASSRTFSTEAQY,TRBV6-1,TRBJ2-3,12
ASSLIEAGGSYNEQF,TRBV11-3,TRBJ2-1,15
ASNTGTGVGGYT,TRBV6-1,TRBJ1-2,12
ASSFTSRVEQF,TRBV6-5,.,11
AGTGGRDQEIQY,TRBV7-2,.,12
ASSKGVRAKNTQY,TRBV6-1,TRBJ2-4,13
ASSYSGPVNNEQF,TRBV6-5,TRBJ2-1,13
ASSEPGQGSYEQY,TRBV6-1,.,13
ASSSKPGLADYNEQF,TRBV27,TRBJ2-1,15
ASRETWASGTDAQF,TRBV6-1,TRBJ2-1,14
ASSEVGTHYEQY,TRBV6-1,TRBJ2-7,12
ATDRTGKETQY,TRBV10-3,TRBJ2-5,11
ASSPPRGVTEAF,TRBV27,TRBJ1-1,12
ASRTGGGYT,TRBV6-1,TRBJ1-2,9
ASSSPGLAGGSGTQY,TRBV27,.,15
ASALRAQYTQY,TRBV6-1,TRBJ2-5,11
ASSVNSGNTIY,TRBV6-1,TRBJ1-3,11
ASSLGGSQETQY,TRBV11-2,.,12
ASSRGRAEEQF,TRBV25-1,TRBJ2-1,11
ASGMGLREKQETQY,TRBV12-5,TRBJ2-5,14
ASSDRGWNEQY,TRBV6-1,.,11
ASGDRDRGNTIY,TRBV6-1,TRBJ1-3,12
ASSLGRHT,TRBV5-1,TRBJ1-2,8
ASSWSKGGSVSEQF,TRBV6-5,TRBJ2-1,14
ASSPLGQVTDTQY,TRBV5-1,TRBJ2-3,13
ASSYLGPGQGWAGELF,TRBV6-5,TRBJ2-2,16
ASADSGNQPQH,TRBV12-3/TRBV12-4,TRBJ1-5,11
ASSWGRDSDTQY,TRBV6-1,TRBJ2-1,12
ASSIPPGTQY,TRBV7-2,TRBJ2-5,10
ASSLEGGLAGVWF,TRBV11-2,TRBJ2-1,13
ASSLRDRGPSGSGNTIY,TRBV11-2,TRBJ1-3,17
ASSEVGLSSYNSPLH,TRBV6-1,TRBJ1-6,15
ASSRQGNNSPLH,TRBV6-1,TRBJ1-6,12
ASSEAGPGVEDMQY,TRBV6-1,TRBJ2-4,14
ASMRDLQETQY,TRBV6-1,.,11
ASRVTGTGSEQF,TRBV11-2,TRBJ2-1,12
ATSSAAIQETQY,TRBV15,TRBJ2-5,12
ASSPPGGIYNEQF,TRBV27,TRBJ2-1,13